Each of the 14 T cell receptor beta chains below was sequenced from the same sample in a study of blood T cell repertoires in COVID-19. Here immunoSEQ multiplex PCR was the method, and the copy in TCRdb shows in-frame clones only, minus some. The table includes under 85,000 clones, around 89% detected once. The sequenced material came from peripheral blood. Receptor source: a man between 65 and 85 years old with active or convalescent COVID-19.

The chain links TRBV11-2 to TRBJ2-7, with 12 bases fitting TRBD2. Germline CDR1 SGHAT, CDR2 FQNNGV. V shed 3 bases, J shed 2 bases, and the junction held 2 bases outside the gene matches. The length of the CDR3 is 15 residues. DNA for the CDR3: TGTGCCAGCAGCTTGCGACTAGCGGGAGCCTACGAGCAGTACTTC. Translated, it gives CASSLRLAGAYEQYF.

In this sample, this clone turned up once. The genes are TRBV27 and TRBJ1-6; D is unresolved. Germline CDR1 reads MNHEY; CDR2 reads SMNVEV (reference sequence). V lost 0 bases and J lost 9, with 9 bases in between. This CDR3 is built from 14 residues. In DNA, the CDR3 is TGTGCCAGCAGTTTATCTCGAGGCCTTTCACCCCTCCACTTT. Amino acids: CASSLSRGLSPLHF.

The chain combines TRBV11-2 with TRBJ2-3, with a possible D match to TRBD1 (5 bases). The CDR3 is 13 amino acids. CDR1 SGHAT and CDR2 FQNNGV come from the germline V gene. V gave up 8 bases and J gave up 6 bases, with 15 bases separating them. The CDR3 protein is CASRASGSDTQYF. The CDR3 coding sequence is TGTGCCAGCCGAGCGTCAGGGTCGGATACGCAGTATTTT.

The genes are TRBV10-3 and TRBJ1-2; D is ambiguous. Per the germline V gene, CDR1 is ENHRY and CDR2 is SYGVKD. This CDR3 is built from 15 residues. Trimming cost V 3 bases and J 2 bases, with 13 bases left between them. The CDR3 sequence: CAISDQAGPNYGYTF. In DNA form, the CDR3 reads TGTGCCATCAGTGATCAGGCAGGTCCGAACTATGGCTACACCTTC.

The chain has TRBV5-1 and TRBJ1-4, with a tentative D call TRBD1 (6 bases). V lost 7 bases and J lost 8, with 18 bases in between. The CDR3 sequence is 14 residues long. CDR1 and CDR2 from the germline V gene are SGHRS and YFSETQ. The CDR3 region is CASRKGGAGEKLFF. The DNA for the CDR3 is TGCGCCAGCCGGAAGGGGGGGGCAGGGGAAAAACTGTTTTTT.

This chain connects TRBV5-1 to TRBJ2-3; 7 bases line up with TRBD1. V lost 2 bases and J lost 2; bases outside the gene matches: 5. There are 15 residues in the CDR3. CDR1 SGHRS and CDR2 YFSETQ come from the germline V gene. CDR3 region: CASSFRQGHTDTQYF. The CDR3 region has the DNA TGCGCCAGCAGCTTCCGACAGGGACACACAGATACGCAGTATTTT.

V usage is TRBV9 and J usage is TRBJ2-5; 10 bases are shared with TRBD2. Trimming cost V 4 bases and J 2 bases; bases outside gene matches: 14. CDR3 size: 18 residues. In germline, CDR1 is SGDLS, CDR2 YYNGEE. This CDR3 reads CASSTSSGTSASQETQYF. The CDR3 DNA reads as TGTGCCAGCAGCACCAGTAGCGGGACTAGCGCCAGTCAAGAGACCCAGTACTTC.

The V call is TRBV6-5, the J call TRBJ1-1, with TRBD1 as a possible D gene (5 bases). Germline V gene sequence: CDR1 MNHEY, CDR2 SVGAGI. V lost 4 bases and J lost 9, with 9 bases in between. The CDR3 contains 11 residues. The DNA of the CDR3 is TGTGCCAGCAGTTCGGCGGGGCAAGCTTTCTTT. Protein product: CASSSAGQAFF.

J is TRBJ2-3 and V is TRBV19; perhaps TRBD2 as D (6 bases). Germline assignment: CDR1 LNHDA and CDR2 SQIVND (reference sequence). The CDR3 runs 15 residues. V was clipped by 6 bases and J by 4 bases, with 17 bases between them. CDR3 amino acids: CASSRGLRNSDTQYF. In DNA form, the CDR3 reads TGTGCCAGTAGCCGGGGACTCCGAAACTCAGATACGCAGTATTTT.

The chain employs TRBV28 and TRBJ1-1; D remains unclear. This CDR3 has 15 residues. The germline gives CDR1 MDHEN, CDR2 SYDVKM. Trimming left V 3 bases short and J 0 bases short, with 11 bases between. The CDR3 region has the DNA TGTGCCAGCAGTTTGTGGGCCAGCTTGAACACTGAAGCTTTCTTT. Encoded protein: CASSLWASLNTEAFF.

The chain has TRBV18 and TRBJ2-3; the D is unclear. Per germline, CDR1 KGHSH and CDR2 LQKENI. The V and J ends lost 7 bases and 0 bases respectively, with 8 bases between them. CDR3 size: 13 residues. In DNA, the CDR3 is TGTGCCAGCTGGAGCACTAGCACAGATACGCAGTATTTT. Translating it yields CASWSTSTDTQYF.

The chain has TRBV5-8 and TRBJ1-2; 9 bases fit TRBD1. With 3 bases clipped from V and 3 bases from J, the junction kept 9 bases outside the gene matches. This CDR3 has 16 residues. CDR1 is SGHTS and CDR2 is YDEGEE in the germline V gene. Written as DNA, the CDR3 is TGTGCCAGCAGCTGGGGATTAACAGGGGGCCACTATGGCTACACCTTC. Its protein is CASSWGLTGGHYGYTF.

The table lists this clone with a count of one. This chain connects TRBV3-1 (or the pseudogene TRBV3-2) to TRBJ2-5; D unresolved. CDR3 length: 14 residues. Looked up from germline, CDR1 is LGHDT and CDR2 is YNNKEL (reference sequence). Trimming took off 5 bases at V and 2 bases at J, with 12 bases between the two ends. CDR3 in DNA: TGTGCCAGCAGCGCTCGACTGGTGCAAGAGACCCAGTACTTC. The encoded protein is CASSARLVQETQYF.

This sequence joins TRBV27 and TRBJ2-5; D unresolved. This CDR3 contains 15 residues. Trimming shortened V by 0 bases and J by 5 bases, and 13 bases separated the two germline ends. Germline V gene data show CDR1 as MNHEY and CDR2 as SMNVEV (reference sequence). CDR3 in DNA: TGTGCCAGCAGTTTATCCATCGGCGAGAGGGAGACCCAGTACTTC. Translation: CASSLSIGERETQYF.